The TCR beta chain described here comes from a study of cytomegalovirus exposure and HLA in healthy donors. The study's findings and limits: There were reportedly fewer N-insertions in an Asian-associated ancestry cluster than the roughly 670-donor mean, in a later analysis. The authors enumerated over 150 TCR beta chains as linked to cytomegalovirus.

As to this clone: The target antigen is unknown.

These donors, healthy bone marrow donors, were studied. The CDR3 loop spans 17 amino acids. Losses at the gene ends were 6 bases for V and 3 bases for J; bases not matched to a gene: 15. Germline V gene data show CDR1 as GTSNPN and CDR2 as SVGIG (reference sequence). Researchers ran the PCR with 60 Vbeta and 13 Jbeta primers. Data came from immunoSEQ multiplex PCR; TCRdb stores just in-frame clones and leaves some out. The sample holds roughly 150,000 clones, about three quarters seen once. The J gene is TRBJ2-2, the V gene TRBV30; 8 bases agree with TRBD2. Material: PBMCs. The receptor was derived from a middle-aged man in good health and CMV-seropositive. The CDR3 spells CACGPGLGTSYTGELFF. CDR3 nucleotide sequence: TGTGCCTGCGGCCCGGGACTAGGGACGTCGTACACCGGGGAGCTGTTTTTT.